A single sample is the source of the 20 T cell receptor beta chains below, sequenced in a study of identical twins. TCRdb passed the 5' RACE reads through MiXCR, listing each CDR3 protein once. The sample carries under 450,000 distinct CDR3 sequences, roughly 18% recorded once. Material for sequencing was naive T cells sorted from blood. The receptors originated from a man aged 45-60 years in good health.

The chain carries TRBV4-1 and TRBJ2-7; possibly TRBD2 for D (5 bases). This CDR3 is built from 16 residues. Germline V gene sequence: CDR1 MGHRA, CDR2 YSYEKL. V lost 2 bases to trimming and J lost 0 bases, with 14 bases between them. The chain's CDR3 is CASSQPLTGSSYEQYF. The CDR3 DNA follows: TGCGCCAGCAGCCAACCGTTGACGGGGAGCTCCTACGAGCAGTACTTC.

V usage is TRBV5-1 and J usage is TRBJ1-2; D unclear. The germline V gene has CDR1 SGHRS and CDR2 YFSETQ. CDR3 size: 13 residues. Trimming pared 0 bases from V and 8 bases from J, leaving 11 bases between. The CDR3 nucleotides are TGCGCCAGCAGCTTGGCGGGTACGGTCGGCTACACCTTC. Its protein product is CASSLAGTVGYTF.

This clonotype has a single count. V and J are TRBV14 and TRBJ2-3; D is undetermined. The germline gives CDR1 SGHDN, CDR2 FVKESK. Trimming removed 5 bases at V and 6 bases at J, with 15 bases between. The CDR3 runs to 14 residues. The DNA of the CDR3 is TGTGCCAGCAGCGTCGGTGTGAGTAAGGATACGCAGTATTTT. Its protein product is CASSVGVSKDTQYF.

This clonotype showed up many times. V is TRBV2 and J is TRBJ1-5; tentative D call: TRBD1 (5 bases). Trimming shortened V by 6 bases and J by 0 bases, and 12 bases separated the two germline ends. Germline CDR1 and CDR2: SNHLY and FYNNEI. The CDR3 sequence is 15 residues long. This CDR3 is CASSRDGPSNQPQHF. The DNA of the CDR3 is TGTGCCAGCAGCCGGGACGGCCCTAGCAATCAGCCCCAGCATTTT.

This clonotype appeared a few times. The J gene is TRBJ2-5, the V gene TRBV20-1; TRBD2 agrees at 11 bases. Germline lookup yields CDR1 DFQATT and CDR2 SNEGSKA (reference sequence). The CDR3 length is 15 residues. The CDR3 sequence: CSATRTSGYQETQYF. DNA for the CDR3: TGCAGCGCGACTCGGACTAGCGGGTACCAAGAGACCCAGTACTTC.

This clonotype was counted ten times or more. This chain connects TRBV20-1 to TRBJ2-7, with 8 bases fitting TRBD1. The germline gives CDR1 DFQATT, CDR2 SNEGSKA (reference sequence). Germline trimming cut 6 bases from V and 3 bases from J; bases unmatched to any gene: 1. CDR3 length equals 11 residues. The CDR3: CSATGGYEQYF. CDR3 in DNA: TGCAGTGCAACAGGGGGCTACGAGCAGTACTTC.

Many counts were recorded for this clonotype. V is TRBV24-1 and J is TRBJ2-1, with D hard to call. This CDR3 has 16 amino acids. V lost 1 base to trimming and J lost 0 bases, with 9 bases between them. Germline V CDR1 and CDR2: KGHDR, SFDVKD. The CDR3 loop is CATSDFRQSSYNEQFF. The CDR3 DNA reads TGTGCCACCAGTGATTTCCGGCAGAGCTCCTACAATGAGCAGTTCTTC.

The V and J genes are TRBV15 and TRBJ2-7; 10 nucleotides match TRBD2. V was pared by 0 bases and J by 7 bases, with 9 bases of the junction left unmatched. This CDR3 contains 16 residues. Germline CDR1 reads LNHNV; CDR2 reads YYDKDF (reference sequence). CDR3 bases: TGTGCCACCAGCAGAGAAAGCGGGAGGGCCCTCGGAGAGCAGTACTTC. Its translation: CATSRESGRALGEQYF.

The chain links TRBV5-4 to TRBJ2-2; D remains unclear. Trimming took off 0 bases at V and 0 bases at J, with 9 bases between the two ends. The CDR3 length is 16 residues. Germline loops: CDR1 SGHNT, CDR2 YYREEE (reference sequence). The CDR3 here is CASSLAPTPNTGELFF. The CDR3 coding sequence is TGTGCCAGCAGCTTGGCCCCGACACCGAACACCGGGGAGCTGTTTTTT.

This clonotype was counted ten times or more. The chain links TRBV10-3 to TRBJ2-1, with 8 bases lining up with TRBD2. The V gene's germline CDR1 is ENHRY and CDR2 SYGVKD. The CDR3 spans 17 residues. The V and J ends lost 3 bases and 1 base, in that order; junction bases with no gene match: 8. The CDR3 bases are TGTGCCATCAGTGATTCCAAGACTAGCGAGTCCTACAATGAGCAGTTCTTC. Translated: CAISDSKTSESYNEQFF.

This clonotype was seen at least ten times. The chain couples TRBV12-3 or TRBV12-4 to TRBJ2-5; D unclear. This CDR3 is built from 13 residues. Trimming stripped 3 bases from V and 7 bases from J, with 12 bases between. The CDR3 DNA reads TGTGCCAGCAGTTTTCCCCCGCCGGCGACCCAGTACTTC. Translating gives CASSFPPPATQYF.

There are many counts of this clonotype. The rearrangement links TRBV12-3 or TRBV12-4 to TRBJ2-3; D might be TRBD2 (6 bases). The V end was cut by 7 bases, the J end by 0 bases, with 17 bases between. CDR3 length: 16 amino acids. The CDR3 DNA sequence: TGTGCCAGCACCCCGCCGGAGGGGACTAGCACAGATACGCAGTATTTT. Residues: CASTPPEGTSTDTQYF.

The gene calls are TRBV27 and TRBJ1-1, with 10 bases lining up with TRBD1. The V gene end was trimmed by 2 bases and the J gene end by 5 bases; junction bases not matched to a gene: 5. The CDR3 totals 15 residues. Germline lookup yields CDR1 MNHEY and CDR2 SMNVEV (reference sequence). As DNA, the CDR3 is TGTGCCAGCAGTTTAAGCGGGACAGGGGCAACTGAAGCTTTCTTT. Translation gives CASSLSGTGATEAFF.

This clonotype was seen repeatedly, ten times or more. V usage is TRBV12-3 or TRBV12-4 and J usage is TRBJ2-1, with TRBD2 matching 10 bases. This CDR3 spans 18 amino acids. V shed 5 bases and J 6 bases; nucleotides not matched to a gene: 16. CDR3 in DNA: TGTGCCAGCAGTCCTGAACATCCCCTAGCGGGAGTCCCCAATGAGCAGTTCTTC. Translated: CASSPEHPLAGVPNEQFF.

This clonotype has at least ten counts. The rearrangement joins TRBV28 to TRBJ2-1, with a possible D match to TRBD2 (6 bases). With 5 bases removed from V and 6 bases from J, the gap between germline ends came to 20 bases. This CDR3 region has 16 residues. CDR1 is MDHEN, CDR2 SYDVKM, per germline. The CDR3 nucleotides read TGTGCCAGCAGTCCCGCGTGGGGGGTATACCTCAATGAGCAGTTCTTC. Residues: CASSPAWGVYLNEQFF.

This clonotype was observed many times. V and J are TRBV5-1 and TRBJ2-7; D is unclear. The CDR3 is made up of 15 amino acids. V shed 4 bases and J shed 3 bases, with 17 bases lying between them. Looked up from germline, CDR1 is SGHRS and CDR2 is YFSETQ. The CDR3 loop is CASSPSGQDYYEQYF. The CDR3 coding sequence is TGCGCCAGCAGCCCGTCCGGTCAGGATTACTACGAGCAGTACTTC. Full variable domain (rest looked up from reference TRBV5-1 and TRBJ2-7): KAGVTQTPRYLIKTRGQQVTLSCSPISGHRSVSWYQQTPGQGLQFLFEYFSETQRNKGNFPGRFSGRQFSNSRSEMNVSTLELGDSALYLCASSPSGQDYYEQYFGPGTRLTVT.

CDR3: CASRTFDFTDTQYF. The CDR3 region has the DNA TGTGCCAGCAGAACGTTCGACTTCACAGATACGCAGTATTTT. The chain links TRBV12-3 or TRBV12-4 to TRBJ2-3; the D is unclear. This CDR3 contains 14 residues. Trimming stripped 6 bases from V and 2 bases from J, with 12 bases between.

This clonotype was found a few times. The chain joins TRBV6-2 or TRBV6-3 to TRBJ1-5, with TRBD1 as a possible D gene (5 bases). The germline V gene has CDR1 MNHEY and CDR2 SVGEGT. Trimming stripped 10 bases from V and 0 bases from J, with 16 bases between. This CDR3 has 15 residues. The CDR3 nucleotides read TGTGCCAACTACTCAAGGGGTTATAGCAATCAGCCCCAGCATTTT. This encodes CANYSRGYSNQPQHF.

The CDR3 loop reads CASSARVLADSYNEQFF. For the CDR3, the DNA is TGTGCCAGCAGCGCGCGAGTACTAGCGGACTCCTACAATGAGCAGTTCTTC. V usage is TRBV9 and J usage is TRBJ2-1, with 8 nucleotides matching TRBD2. Germline V gene lookup returns CDR1 SGDLS and CDR2 YYNGEE. The V gene end was trimmed by 3 bases and the J gene end by 0 bases; junction bases not matched to a gene: 8. The CDR3 length is 17 residues.

This clonotype was seen repeatedly, ten times or more. This chain joins TRBV4-3 and TRBJ2-1, with 8 positions matching TRBD1. From germline, CDR1 is LGHNA and CDR2 YSLEER. This CDR3 spans 16 amino acids. With V trimmed by 0 bases and J by 7 bases, 8 bases remained unmatched. Here the CDR3 DNA reads TGCGCCAGCAGCCAAGATCTCAGGGGGCTGAGGAATGAGCAGTTCTTC. It encodes CASSQDLRGLRNEQFF.